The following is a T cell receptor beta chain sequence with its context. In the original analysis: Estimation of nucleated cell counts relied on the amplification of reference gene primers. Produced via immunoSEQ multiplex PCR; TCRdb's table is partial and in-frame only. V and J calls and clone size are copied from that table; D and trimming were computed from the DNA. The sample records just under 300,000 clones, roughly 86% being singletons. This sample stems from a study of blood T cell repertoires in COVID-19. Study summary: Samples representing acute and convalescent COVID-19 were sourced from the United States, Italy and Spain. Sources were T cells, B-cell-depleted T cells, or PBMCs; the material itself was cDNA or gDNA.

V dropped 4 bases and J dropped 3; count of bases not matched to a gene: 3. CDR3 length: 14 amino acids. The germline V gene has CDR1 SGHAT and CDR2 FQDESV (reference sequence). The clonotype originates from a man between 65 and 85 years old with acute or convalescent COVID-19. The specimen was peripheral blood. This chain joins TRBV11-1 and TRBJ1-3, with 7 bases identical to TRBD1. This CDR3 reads CASSWDSRGNTIYF. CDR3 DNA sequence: TGTGCCAGCAGCTGGGACAGTCGTGGAAACACCATATATTTT.